This TCR beta chain emerged from a study of blood T cell repertoires in COVID-19. Study-wide background: The origin of the acute and convalescent COVID-19 samples was the United States, Italy and Spain. Nucleic acid was either cDNA or gDNA, and it came from T cells, B-cell-depleted T cells, or PBMCs.

Under the authors' procedure: Scientists estimated how many nucleated cells there were by amplifying reference gene primers. Method: immunoSEQ multiplex PCR; TCRdb's copy keeps in-frame clones and lacks some. The DNA gave D and trimming, while V, J and clone size come from that table. The table includes about 130,000 clones, approximately 90% detected once. This clone was observed a single time. This sequence originates from a man aged 50 to 60 with acute or convalescent COVID-19. Sample: peripheral blood.

The CDR3 here is CASTFPGQGKFEAFF. The CDR3 DNA reads TGTGCCAGTACCTTCCCAGGACAGGGAAAGTTTGAAGCTTTCTTT. The V and J genes are TRBV19 and TRBJ1-1; 8 nucleotides line up with TRBD1. The CDR3 contains 15 residues. Germline trimming cut 7 bases from V and 7 bases from J; bases unmatched to any gene: 14. CDR1 and CDR2 (germline): LNHDA, SQIVND (reference sequence).